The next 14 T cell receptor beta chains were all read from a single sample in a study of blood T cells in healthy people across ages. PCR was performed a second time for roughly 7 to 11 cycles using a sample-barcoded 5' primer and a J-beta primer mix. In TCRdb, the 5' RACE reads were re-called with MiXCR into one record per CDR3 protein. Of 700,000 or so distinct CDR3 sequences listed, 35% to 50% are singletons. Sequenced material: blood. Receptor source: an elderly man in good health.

Here the CDR3 DNA reads TGTGCCAGCAGCCCAGACCCCAGGGGGAGCTCCTACGAGCAGTACTTC. Translation: CASSPDPRGSSYEQYF. The rearrangement uses TRBV7-2 and TRBJ2-7; 7 bases map to TRBD1. The CDR3 consists of 16 residues. After removal of 5 bases from V and 0 bases from J, the junction contained 10 bases not matched to a gene. Germline-derived CDR1 and CDR2 are SGHTA and FQGNSA. Full variable domain (outside the CDR3, taken from reference TRBV7-2 and TRBJ2-7): GAGVSQSPSNKVTEKGKDVELRCDPISGHTALYWYRQSLGQGLEFLIYFQGNSAPDKSGLPSDRFSAERTGGSVSTLTIQRTQQEDSAVYLCASSPDPRGSSYEQYFGPGTRLTVT.

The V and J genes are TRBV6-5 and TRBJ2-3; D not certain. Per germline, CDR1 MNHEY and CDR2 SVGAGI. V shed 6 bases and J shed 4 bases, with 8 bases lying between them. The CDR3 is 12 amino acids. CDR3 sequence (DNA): TGTGCCAGCAGATCACGGGCAGATACGCAGTATTTT. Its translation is CASRSRADTQYF.

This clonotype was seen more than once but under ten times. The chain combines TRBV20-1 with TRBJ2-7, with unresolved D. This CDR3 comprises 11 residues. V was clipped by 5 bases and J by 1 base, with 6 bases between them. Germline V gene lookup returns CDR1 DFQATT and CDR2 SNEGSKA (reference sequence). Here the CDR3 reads CSAQPSYEQYF. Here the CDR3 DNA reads TGCAGTGCTCAACCTTCCTACGAGCAGTACTTC.

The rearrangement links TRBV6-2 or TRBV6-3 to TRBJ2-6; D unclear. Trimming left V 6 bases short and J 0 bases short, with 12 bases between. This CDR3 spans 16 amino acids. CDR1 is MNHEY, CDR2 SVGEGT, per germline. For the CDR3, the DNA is TGTGCCAGCAGGCGCCCTAACAGCTCTGGGGCCAACGTCCTGACTTTC. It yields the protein CASRRPNSSGANVLTF.

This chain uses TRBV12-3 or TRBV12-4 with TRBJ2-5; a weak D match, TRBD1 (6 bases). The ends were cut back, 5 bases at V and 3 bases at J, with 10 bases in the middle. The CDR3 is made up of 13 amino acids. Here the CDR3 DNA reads TGTGCCAGCAGTGTGAGGGGGAAAGAGACCCAGTACTTC. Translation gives CASSVRGKETQYF.

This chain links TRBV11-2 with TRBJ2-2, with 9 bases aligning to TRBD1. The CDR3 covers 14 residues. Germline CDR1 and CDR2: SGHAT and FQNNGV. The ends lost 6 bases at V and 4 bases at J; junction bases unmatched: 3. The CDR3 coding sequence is TGTGCCAGCAGATTACAGGGGGCCACCGGGGAGCTGTTTTTT. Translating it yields CASRLQGATGELFF.

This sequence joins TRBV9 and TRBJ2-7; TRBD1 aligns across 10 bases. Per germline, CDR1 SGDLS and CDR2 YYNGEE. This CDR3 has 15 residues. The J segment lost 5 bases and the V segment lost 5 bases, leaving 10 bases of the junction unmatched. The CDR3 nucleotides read TGTGCCAGCAGTCCGACAGGACAGGGGGTGCACGAGCAGTACTTC. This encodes CASSPTGQGVHEQYF.

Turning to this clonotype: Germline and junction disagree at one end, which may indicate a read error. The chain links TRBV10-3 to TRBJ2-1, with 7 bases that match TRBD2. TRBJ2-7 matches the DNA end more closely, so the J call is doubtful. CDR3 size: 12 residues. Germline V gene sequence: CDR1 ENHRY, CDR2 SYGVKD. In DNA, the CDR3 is TGTGCCATCAGTGCTAGGGACTACAAGCAGTACTTC. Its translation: CAISARDYKQYF.

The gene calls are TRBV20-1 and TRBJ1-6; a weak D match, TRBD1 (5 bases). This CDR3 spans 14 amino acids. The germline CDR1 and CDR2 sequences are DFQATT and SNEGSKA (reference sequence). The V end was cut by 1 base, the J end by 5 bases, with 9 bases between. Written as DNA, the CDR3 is TGCAGTGCTAGAGGGGACGGAGATAATTCACCCCTCCACTTT. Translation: CSARGDGDNSPLHF.

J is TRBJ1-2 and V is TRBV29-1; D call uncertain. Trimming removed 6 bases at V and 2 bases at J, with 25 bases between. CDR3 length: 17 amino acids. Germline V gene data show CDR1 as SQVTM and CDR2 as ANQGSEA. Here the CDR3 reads CSVLRPPGSDGNYGYTF. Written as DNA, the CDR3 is TGCAGCGTCCTCAGGCCCCCGGGATCGGATGGGAACTATGGCTACACCTTC. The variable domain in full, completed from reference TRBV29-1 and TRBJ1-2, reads SAVISQKPSRDICQRGTSLTIQCQVDSQVTMMFWYRQQPGQSLTLIATANQGSEATYESGFVIDKFPISRPNLTFSTLTVSNMSPEDSSIYLCSVLRPPGSDGNYGYTFGSGTRLTVV.

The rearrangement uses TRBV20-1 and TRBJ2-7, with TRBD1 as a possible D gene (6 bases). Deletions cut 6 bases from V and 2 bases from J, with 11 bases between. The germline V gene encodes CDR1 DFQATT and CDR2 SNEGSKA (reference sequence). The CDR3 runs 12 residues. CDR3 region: CSAPTGTYEQYF. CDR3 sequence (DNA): TGCAGTGCCCCGACAGGTACCTACGAGCAGTACTTC.

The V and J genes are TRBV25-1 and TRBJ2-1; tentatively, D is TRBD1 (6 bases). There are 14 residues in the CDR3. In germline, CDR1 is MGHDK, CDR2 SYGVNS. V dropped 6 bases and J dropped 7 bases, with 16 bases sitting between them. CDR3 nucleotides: TGTGCCAGCAGCTCTGAGGGGCAGGGGAATGAGCAGTTCTTC. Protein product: CASSSEGQGNEQFF.

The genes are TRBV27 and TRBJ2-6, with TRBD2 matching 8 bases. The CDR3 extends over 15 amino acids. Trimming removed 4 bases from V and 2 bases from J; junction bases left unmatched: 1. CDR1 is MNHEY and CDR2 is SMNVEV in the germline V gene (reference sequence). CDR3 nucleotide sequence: TGTGCCAGCAGTTCCGGGGGGGCTGGGGCCAACGTCCTGACTTTC. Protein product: CASSSGGAGANVLTF.

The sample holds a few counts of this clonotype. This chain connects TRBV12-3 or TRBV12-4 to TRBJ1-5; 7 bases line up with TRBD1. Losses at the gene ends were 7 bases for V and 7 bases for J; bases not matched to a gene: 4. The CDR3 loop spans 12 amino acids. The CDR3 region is CASTTGVQPQHF. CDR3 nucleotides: TGTGCCAGCACCACAGGGGTACAGCCCCAGCATTTT.